Shown below are 24 T cell receptor beta chains from a single sample sequenced in a study of T cells in Graves' hyperthyroidism and ophthalmopathy. There were TCR beta CDR3 regions amplified from RNA transcripts. Initially, a first-round RT-PCR of the TCR CDR3 employed the HTBI primer set. MiXCR was run by TCRdb on the multiplex PCR reads, yielding one entry per CDR3 protein. Of some 760,000 distinct CDR3 sequences in the sample, around 13% were seen once. Sequencing used blood. The source is a woman aged 18-35 years with Graves' hyperthyroidism.

The chain combines TRBV7-9 with TRBJ2-2; TRBD2 is a possible D gene (5 bases). V dropped 3 bases and J dropped 0 bases, with 8 bases sitting between them. The germline V gene encodes CDR1 SEHNR and CDR2 FQNEAQ (reference sequence). This CDR3 is 15 amino acids long. CDR3 in DNA: TGTGCCAGCAGCTTTGACTATGCGAACACCGGGGAGCTGTTTTTT. Protein product: CASSFDYANTGELFF.

The rearrangement links TRBV6-2 or TRBV6-3 to TRBJ1-2; TRBD1 matches 10 bases. The CDR3 spans 13 residues. J gave up 6 bases and V 6 bases, and 4 bases lay outside the gene matches. Germline CDR1 and CDR2: MNHEY and SVGEGT. CDR3: CASRRQGADGYTF. For the CDR3, the DNA is TGTGCCAGCAGGAGACAGGGGGCGGATGGCTACACCTTC.

This clonotype occurred a few times. DNA for the CDR3: TGTGCCACCAGTCGCACAGGGCTCGGAGCTTTCTTT. Residues: CATSRTGLGAFF. The chain has TRBV24-1 and TRBJ1-1; D might be TRBD1 (6 bases). The germline V gene encodes CDR1 KGHDR and CDR2 SFDVKD. The V end lost 6 bases, the J end lost 10 bases, and 14 bases lay between the germline ends. CDR3 size: 12 residues.

This clonotype appeared many times. The rearrangement uses TRBV29-1 and TRBJ2-7; either TRBD1 or TRBD2 may fit D (5 bases each). CDR3 size: 15 residues. Trimming removed 0 bases from V and 4 bases from J, with 16 bases in between. Germline V gene data show CDR1 as SQVTM and CDR2 as ANQGSEA. Here the CDR3 reads CSVEDRRDPTYEQYF. CDR3 coding DNA: TGCAGCGTTGAAGATCGACGGGACCCGACTTACGAGCAGTACTTC.

This clonotype was observed many times. V usage is TRBV6-5 and J usage is TRBJ1-1; D may be TRBD1 (5 bases). The germline V and J ends were trimmed by 2 bases and 2 bases, with 9 bases remaining between them. Germline values: CDR1 MNHEY, CDR2 SVGAGI. The CDR3 runs 14 residues. The CDR3 DNA sequence: TGTGCCAGCAGTTACCAGGGACGAAACACTGAAGCTTTCTTT. It yields the protein CASSYQGRNTEAFF.

V is TRBV28 and J is TRBJ1-1; no firm D call. Germline loops: CDR1 MDHEN, CDR2 SYDVKM. V was pared by 6 bases and J by 0 bases, with 14 bases between. This CDR3 has 15 amino acids. The CDR3 DNA reads as TGTGCCAGCAGCCTAGGGCTTTTTGTGAACACTGAAGCTTTCTTT. It yields the protein CASSLGLFVNTEAFF. The full variable domain, with the rest looked up from reference TRBV28 and TRBJ1-1, is DVKVTQSSRYLVKRTGEKVFLECVQDMDHENMFWYRQDPGLGLRLIYFSYDVKMKEKGDIPEGYSVSREKKERFSLILESASTNQTSMYLCASSLGLFVNTEAFFGQGTRLTVV.

The table lists this clonotype with many counts. The CDR3 is CASRIQGSTEAFF. The CDR3 coding sequence is TGTGCCAGCAGAATTCAGGGTAGTACTGAAGCTTTCTTT. The chain combines TRBV7-9 with TRBJ1-1; D is possibly TRBD1 (5 bases). Trimming took off 6 bases at V and 5 bases at J, with 13 bases between the two ends. The V gene's germline CDR1 is SEHNR and CDR2 FQNEAQ (reference sequence). This CDR3 spans 13 amino acids.

This clonotype came up many times. The chain has TRBV7-9 and TRBJ2-2; D not resolved. The CDR3 is made up of 14 amino acids. The germline V and J ends were trimmed by 4 bases and 0 bases, with 6 bases remaining between them. Germline CDR1 SEHNR, CDR2 FQNEAQ (reference sequence). DNA for the CDR3: TGTGCCAGCAGCTCGAGTTCGAACACCGGGGAGCTGTTTTTT. Protein sequence: CASSSSSNTGELFF.

This clonotype was recorded at least ten times. This chain joins TRBV30 and TRBJ2-2; 13 bases are shared with TRBD2. This CDR3 has 16 amino acids. Germline CDR1 GTSNPN, CDR2 SVGIG (reference sequence). The V and J ends lost 5 bases and 6 bases, in that order; junction bases with no gene match: 9. As DNA, the CDR3 is TGTGCCTGGGTCGAGACTAGCGGGAGGTCGGCCGGGGAGCTGTTTTTT. Protein: CAWVETSGRSAGELFF.

The CDR3 region has the DNA TGCGCCAGCAGCTTAAACCCGGGACCAAGAGATACGCAGTATTTT. Its translation: CASSLNPGPRDTQYF. This rearrangement joins TRBV5-1 to TRBJ2-3; either TRBD1 or TRBD2 may fit D (5 bases each). V was trimmed by 2 bases and J by 5 bases, leaving 15 bases between them. Germline lookup yields CDR1 SGHRS and CDR2 YFSETQ. This CDR3 is 15 amino acids long.

This clonotype was seen repeatedly, ten times or more. The chain combines TRBV20-1 with TRBJ2-5, with D tentatively TRBD2 (7 bases). V lost 2 bases, J lost 9 bases, and 22 bases lay in between. Germline V CDR1 and CDR2: DFQATT, SNEGSKA (reference sequence). The CDR3 spans 15 residues. Here the CDR3 reads CSARSRGASPFAQYF. Written as DNA, the CDR3 is TGCAGTGCTAGATCTCGGGGGGCTAGCCCCTTTGCCCAGTACTTC.

V gene TRBV12-3 or TRBV12-4 combines with J gene TRBJ2-1, with TRBD2 matching over 10 bases. The CDR3 contains 16 residues. With 4 bases clipped from V and 9 bases from J, the junction kept 12 bases outside the gene matches. DNA for the CDR3: TGTGCCAGCAGTTCCGTAGCGGGGGGCGAAAGGAGTGAGCAGTTCTTC. As protein: CASSSVAGGERSEQFF.

Ten or more counts support this clonotype. The CDR3 sequence is CSAKGFLADLYNEQFF. For the CDR3, the DNA is TGCAGTGCTAAGGGGTTCCTAGCGGATTTATACAATGAGCAGTTCTTC. The rearrangement links TRBV20-1 to TRBJ2-1, with 7 bases matching TRBD2. CDR1 and CDR2 from the germline V gene are DFQATT and SNEGSKA (reference sequence). This CDR3 has 16 residues. With V trimmed by 4 bases and J by 4 bases, 13 bases remained unmatched.

This clonotype was seen many times. The J gene is TRBJ1-1, the V gene TRBV5-1; the D is unclear. This CDR3 is built from 15 residues. Trimming took 0 bases from V and 0 from J, leaving 9 bases between them. Looked up from germline, CDR1 is SGHRS and CDR2 is YFSETQ. CDR3 region: CASSLEGRMNTEAFF. The CDR3 DNA reads TGCGCCAGCAGCTTGGAGGGCCGTATGAACACTGAAGCTTTCTTT.

Ten or more counts support this clonotype. CDR3 nucleotides: TGTGCCAGCAGCTTAGGGTGGGGTGGTGGGGAGCTGTTTTTT. It yields the protein CASSLGWGGGELFF. The chain has TRBV11-2 and TRBJ2-2; D unclear. The CDR3 loop spans 14 amino acids. In germline, CDR1 is SGHAT, CDR2 FQNNGV. V was cut by 1 base and J by 8 bases, with 11 bases left in between.

The V call is TRBV6-1, the J call TRBJ2-3; TRBD1 matches 7 bases. CDR1 and CDR2 (germline): MNHNS, SASEGT. V trimming: 7 bases; J trimming: 4 bases; junction bases outside the gene matches: 11. This CDR3 spans 15 amino acids. The CDR3 nucleotides are TGTGCCAGCATATCCGAGACAGGGTACCCAGATACGCAGTATTTT. The encoded protein is CASISETGYPDTQYF.

The chain employs TRBV6-1 and TRBJ2-7, with D uncertain. V gave up 6 bases and J gave up 3 bases, with 18 bases separating them. The CDR3 contains 15 residues. Germline assignment: CDR1 MNHNS and CDR2 SASEGT. The CDR3 nucleotides read TGTGCCAGCAGCTTTACCGGGTCCATGCACTACGAGCAGTACTTC. Translated: CASSFTGSMHYEQYF.

This clonotype appeared once. This rearrangement joins TRBV19 to TRBJ1-2, with 7 bases lining up with TRBD1. J was trimmed by 4 bases and V by 0 bases; bases with no gene match: 8. Germline V lookup: CDR1 LNHDA, CDR2 SQIVND (reference sequence). The CDR3 is 16 residues long. CDR3 coding DNA: TGTGCCAGTAGTATAGAAACCTTGACAGGGCTCTATGGCTACACCTTC. Its protein is CASSIETLTGLYGYTF.

V is TRBV13 and J is TRBJ2-7, with TRBD2 matching over 7 bases. J lost 5 bases, V lost 5 bases, and 12 bases had no gene match. This CDR3 comprises 15 residues. Germline V CDR1 and CDR2: PRHDT, FYEKMQ (reference sequence). This chain's CDR3 is CASSTSSGMLDEQYF. The DNA of the CDR3 is TGTGCCAGCAGCACTTCGAGCGGGATGCTAGACGAGCAGTACTTC.

This clonotype was counted many times. The V and J genes are TRBV20-1 and TRBJ2-1; D unclear. The V gene's germline CDR1 is DFQATT and CDR2 SNEGSKA (reference sequence). The CDR3 has 13 residues. With 0 bases removed from V and 8 bases from J, the gap between germline ends came to 11 bases. The CDR3 sequence is CSARDLSVDEQFF. CDR3 sequence (DNA): TGCAGTGCTAGAGATCTCTCCGTGGATGAGCAGTTCTTC.

This clonotype was counted many times. The chain joins TRBV20-1 to TRBJ1-5; weak D call: TRBD1 (5 bases). Trimming took off 6 bases at V and 5 bases at J, with 20 bases between the two ends. CDR1 is DFQATT and CDR2 is SNEGSKA in the germline V gene (reference sequence). The CDR3 totals 15 residues. CDR3 in amino acids: CSASQGGPKDQPQHF. CDR3 DNA sequence: TGCAGTGCCTCTCAGGGCGGACCTAAGGATCAGCCCCAGCATTTT.

The table lists this clonotype with many counts. The chain recombines TRBV2 with TRBJ1-1; 10 bases agree with TRBD1. The length of the CDR3 is 15 residues. CDR1 SNHLY and CDR2 FYNNEI come from the germline V gene. V was clipped by 6 bases and J by 3 bases; unmatched bases: 7. The CDR3 loop is CASSAGQGRDTEAFF. The CDR3 nucleotides read TGTGCCAGCAGCGCGGGACAGGGGAGGGACACTGAAGCTTTCTTT.

In its sample, this clonotype was seen a few times. The CDR3 is CASSAPGQGARETQYF. DNA for the CDR3: TGTGCCAGCAGCGCCCCGGGACAGGGGGCGCGAGAGACCCAGTACTTC. V and J are TRBV9 and TRBJ2-5; 12 bases are shared with TRBD1. This CDR3 contains 16 residues. In germline, CDR1 is SGDLS, CDR2 YYNGEE. After removal of 3 bases from V and 4 bases from J, the junction contained 7 bases not matched to a gene. Full variable domain (missing parts from reference TRBV9 and TRBJ2-5): DSGVTQTPKHLITATGQRVTLRCSPRSGDLSVYWYQQSLDQGLQFLIQYYNGEERAKGNILERFSAQQFPDLHSELNLSSLELGDSALYFCASSAPGQGARETQYFGPGTRLLVL.

This clonotype has ten or more counts. The genes are TRBV12-3 or TRBV12-4 and TRBJ2-1; the match to TRBD2 covers 11 bases. The CDR3 length is 18 residues. V shed 5 bases and J 3 bases; nucleotides not matched to a gene: 12. DNA of the CDR3: TGTGCCAGCAGTCCACTAGCGGGAGCATGGAGGGGCTACAATGAGCAGTTCTTC. As protein: CASSPLAGAWRGYNEQFF.